This T cell receptor (beta chain) was sequenced for a study of T cell clonotyping in hematopoietic cell transplantation. Indicated time point: recipient sample about 28 days before transplant, after cytoreduction. TCRdb's copy holds only in-frame clones and misses some; the assay was immunoSEQ multiplex PCR. The sample lists about 26,000 clones, around 80% occurring once. Germline V lookup: CDR1 LNHDA, CDR2 SQIVND (reference sequence). V dropped 6 bases and J dropped 1 base, with 15 bases sitting between them. This CDR3 comprises 16 residues. Sequenced material: peripheral blood mononuclear cells, taken before stem cell transplant. This receptor was obtained from a woman aged 55 to 70 with acute myeloid leukemia. Some clones in this sample may be carry-over from other donors' samples. The chain uses TRBV19 and TRBJ2-2; possibly TRBD1 for D (6 bases). The CDR3 bases are TGTGCCAGTAGGACCAGGGGACCCCTGAACACCGGGGAGCTGTTTTTT. Translation gives CASRTRGPLNTGELFF. Complete variable domain (other parts from reference TRBV19 and TRBJ2-2): DGGITQSPKYLFRKEGQNVTLSCEQNLNHDAMYWYRQDPGQGLRLIYYSQIVNDFQKGDIAEGYSVSREKKESFPLTVTSAQKNPTAFYLCASRTRGPLNTGELFFGEGSRLTVL.